This record covers a single T cell receptor (beta chain). The antigen remains unidentified. These data originate in a study of cytomegalovirus exposure and HLA in healthy donors. CDR3 size: 14 residues. With 7 bases removed from V and 4 bases from J, the gap between germline ends came to 16 bases. Per the germline V gene, CDR1 is MNHEY and CDR2 is SMNVEV (reference sequence). A multiplex PCR was run with 60 Vbeta primers and 13 Jbeta primers. The data were produced by immunoSEQ multiplex PCR, yet TCRdb's version contains in-frame clones alone and is incomplete. The table lists 75,000 to 100,000 clones, 64% of them singletons. Study results and caveats: When analyzed later, a missense DCLRE1C variant was found to be linked to TCR beta V- and J-gene trimming.

The clonotype was recovered from a man between 60 and 75 years old in good health and CMV-seronegative. The chain recombines TRBV27 with TRBJ1-1, with TRBD1 as a possible D gene (5 bases). The specimen was PBMCs. The CDR3 coding sequence is TGTGCCAGCACCAGGTGGGGGGATAGCACTGAAGCTTTCTTT. Protein product: CASTRWGDSTEAFF.